The clone carrying this TCR beta chain was detected many times. What it recognizes is unknown. Tagging with unique molecular identifiers was a feature of the TCR beta cDNA libraries. A population of roughly 0.9 to 11 million T cells gave rise to roughly 0.5 million cDNA molecules. MiXCR, run by TCRdb on the PCR reads, gives a single entry per CDR3 protein. Of roughly 540,000 distinct CDR3 sequences in the sample, 30% to 40% were seen once. Trimming took 0 bases from V and 4 from J; bases not matched to a gene: 5. Looked up from germline, CDR1 is SGHRS and CDR2 is YFSETQ. The CDR3 has 15 amino acids. The data belong to a study of post-analysis software for immune sequencing data. Study-wide context: The disease courses covered relapsing-remitting, secondary progressive and progressive-relapsing multiple sclerosis.

Study outcomes and limitations: Relative to controls, patients had roughly five TRBV segments at higher frequency, with TRBV5-6, TRBV5-1 and TRBV20-1 among these. F measure clustering grouped samples strongly by preparation batch. Compared with controls, patients showed significantly lower normalized Chao1 diversity.

This TCR derives from a girl under 18 with multiple sclerosis. The rearrangement joins TRBV5-1 to TRBJ1-2, with 8 positions matching TRBD1. The sequenced sample consisted of blood. CDR3 sequence reads: CASSLEPGTGYGYTF. In DNA, the CDR3 is TGCGCCAGCAGCTTGGAGCCAGGGACAGGCTATGGCTACACCTTC.